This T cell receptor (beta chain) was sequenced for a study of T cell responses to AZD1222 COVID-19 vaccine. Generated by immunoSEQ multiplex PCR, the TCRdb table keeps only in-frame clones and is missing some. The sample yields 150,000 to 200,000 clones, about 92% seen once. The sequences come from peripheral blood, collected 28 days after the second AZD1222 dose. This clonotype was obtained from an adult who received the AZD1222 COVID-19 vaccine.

The CDR3 DNA reads TGTGCCAGCAGCTTAGGACTAGCGGTGTCTTCCTACAATGAGCAGTTCTTC. It specifies CASSLGLAVSSYNEQFF. The chain has TRBV7-6 and TRBJ2-1; 9 nucleotides agree with TRBD2. The CDR3 is made up of 17 amino acids. Germline CDR1 is SGHVS and CDR2 is FNYEAQ. The ends lost 1 base at V and 1 base at J; junction bases unmatched: 5. The full variable domain, its missing parts supplied by reference TRBV7-6 and TRBJ2-1, is GAGVSQSPRYKVTKRGQDVALRCDPISGHVSLYWYRQALGQGPEFLTYFNYEAQQDKSGLPNDRFSAERPEGSISTLTIQRTEQRDSAMYRCASSLGLAVSSYNEQFFGPGTRLTVL.